This entry lists 19 T cell receptor beta chains sequenced from one sample in a study of T cell responses to AZD1222 COVID-19 vaccine. TCRdb's table, derived via immunoSEQ multiplex PCR, lists solely in-frame clones and lacks some. The sample holds under 140,000 clones, around 93% seen once. The sample in question was peripheral blood, obtained on day 0 of AZD1222 vaccination. The receptors here all came from an adult in good health.

The rearrangement uses TRBV12-3 or TRBV12-4 and TRBJ1-2; TRBD1 is a possible D gene (5 bases). Trimming took 7 bases from V and 8 from J, leaving 17 bases between them. This CDR3 has 13 residues. This CDR3 is CASTSGGRFGYTF. The CDR3 DNA is TGTGCCAGCACCTCGGGGGGTAGGTTCGGCTACACCTTC.

The V and J genes are TRBV28 and TRBJ2-7; D is perhaps TRBD1 (5 bases). CDR3 size: 11 residues. V lost 7 bases and J 3 bases, leaving 7 bases between the germline ends. CDR1 is MDHEN and CDR2 is SYDVKM in the germline V gene. DNA for the CDR3: TGTGCCAGCAATAGGGGCTACGAGCAGTACTTC. Amino acid sequence: CASNRGYEQYF.

This chain uses TRBV28 with TRBJ2-3; no definite D call. The CDR3 has 12 residues. CDR1 and CDR2 from the germline V gene are MDHEN and SYDVKM. V was pared by 5 bases and J by 10 bases, with 13 bases between. CDR3 DNA sequence: TGTGCCAGCAGTCCCTCCGAGGATTCGCAGTATTTT. This translates into CASSPSEDSQYF.

The J gene is TRBJ2-5, the V gene TRBV5-1; tentatively, D is TRBD1 or TRBD2 (5 bases each). This CDR3 is 13 amino acids long. Trimming pared 4 bases from V and 3 bases from J, leaving 10 bases between. Germline CDR1 and CDR2: SGHRS and YFSETQ. The CDR3 nucleotides read TGCGCCAGCAGCCCGGGACCAGAAGAGACCCAGTACTTC. This codes for CASSPGPEETQYF.

The V and J genes are TRBV11-2 and TRBJ2-1; TRBD1 might be the D (5 bases). The CDR3 spans 15 residues. Germline assignment: CDR1 SGHAT and CDR2 FQNNGV. V was clipped by 5 bases and J by 2 bases, with 13 bases between them. CDR3 region: CASSPQGRTYNEQFF. In DNA form, the CDR3 reads TGTGCCAGCAGCCCCCAGGGTAGAACCTACAATGAGCAGTTCTTC.

Here the CDR3 DNA reads TGTGCCAGCAGCTTGGTTACAGCCGAGCAGTACTTC. Its protein is CASSLVTAEQYF. The chain joins TRBV7-2 to TRBJ2-7, with no clear D. Per germline, CDR1 SGHTA and CDR2 FQGNSA. This CDR3 is 12 amino acids long. V was shortened by 3 bases and J by 6 bases, with 9 bases between the two germline ends.

The chain uses TRBV3-1 (or the pseudogene TRBV3-2) and TRBJ1-6; 7 bases are a match to TRBD1. Germline-derived CDR1 and CDR2 are LGHDT and YNNKEL (reference sequence). The CDR3 has 15 residues. V shed 1 base and J 7 bases; nucleotides not matched to a gene: 4. CDR3 in amino acids: CASSQAQGRNSPLHF. The CDR3 DNA is TGTGCCAGCAGCCAAGCACAGGGGCGGAATTCACCCCTCCACTTT.

The rearrangement uses TRBV5-4 and TRBJ2-1, with D perhaps matching TRBD2 (7 bases). This CDR3 spans 15 amino acids. The V gene's germline CDR1 is SGHNT and CDR2 YYREEE (reference sequence). The germline V and J ends were trimmed by 3 bases and 10 bases, with 20 bases remaining between them. The CDR3 DNA reads as TGTGCCAGCAGCTGGGGGGGCCGCAGTCTTGGAGAGCAGTTCTTC. Translating gives CASSWGGRSLGEQFF.

CDR3 region: CASSYGQINSPLHF. The CDR3 DNA is TGTGCCAGCAGTTACGGACAGATTAATTCACCCCTCCACTTT. The V gene is TRBV6-5, the J gene TRBJ1-6; tentative D call: TRBD1 (6 bases). The CDR3 is made up of 14 amino acids. The V end lost 2 bases, the J end lost 6 bases, and 8 bases lay between the germline ends. The germline gives CDR1 MNHEY, CDR2 SVGAGI.

For the CDR3, the DNA is TGTGCCAGTAGTATCAAAGGGTTCCAGCCCCAGCATTTT. Encoded protein: CASSIKGFQPQHF. The J gene is TRBJ1-5, the V gene TRBV19, with D unclear. The CDR3 totals 13 residues. CDR1 and CDR2 from the germline V gene are LNHDA and SQIVND (reference sequence). V gave up 3 bases and J gave up 7 bases, with 10 bases separating them.

This clone has a handful of counts. The CDR3 coding sequence is TGTGCCAGCAGCCCACGCGACAACTTTATCCGTACGCAGTATTTT. Translating gives CASSPRDNFIRTQYF. V gene TRBV5-4 combines with J gene TRBJ2-3, with D unresolved. Trimming shortened V by 4 bases and J by 8 bases, and 20 bases separated the two germline ends. This CDR3 spans 15 amino acids. CDR1 is SGHNT, CDR2 YYREEE, per germline (reference sequence).

A word on this clone: The same CDR3 is also encoded by other DNA sequences in this sample. The chain employs TRBV5-1 and TRBJ1-2; D ambiguous. Germline assignment: CDR1 SGHRS and CDR2 YFSETQ. The CDR3 covers 13 residues. V gave up 0 bases and J gave up 3 bases, with 6 bases separating them. The CDR3 region is CASSLAGDYGYTF. The CDR3, as DNA: TGCGCCAGCAGCTTGGCCGGTGACTATGGCTACACCTTC.

The rearrangement uses TRBV7-9 and TRBJ1-3, with unresolved D. This CDR3 is 14 amino acids long. Germline values: CDR1 SEHNR, CDR2 FQNEAQ (reference sequence). With 8 bases removed from V and 0 bases from J, the gap between germline ends came to 11 bases. This CDR3 is CASPDPSSGNTIYF. DNA of the CDR3: TGTGCCAGCCCAGACCCCTCCTCTGGAAACACCATATATTTT.

The rearrangement links TRBV7-9 to TRBJ2-1; D gene ambiguous. V lost 5 bases and J 8 bases, leaving 13 bases between the germline ends. The CDR3 extends over 13 amino acids. The germline V gene encodes CDR1 SEHNR and CDR2 FQNEAQ (reference sequence). The CDR3 DNA sequence: TGTGCCAGCAGCCCCCCCGTTCGCGATGAGCAGTTCTTC. As protein: CASSPPVRDEQFF.

The chain joins TRBV28 to TRBJ2-7; tentatively, D is TRBD1 (5 bases). The CDR3 loop spans 14 amino acids. Trimming stripped 6 bases from V and 0 bases from J, with 12 bases between. Germline CDR1 is MDHEN and CDR2 is SYDVKM. In DNA form, the CDR3 reads TGTGCCAGCAGCTACAGGACCGCCTCCTACGAGCAGTACTTC. This codes for CASSYRTASYEQYF.

The CDR3 is CASSDPGDNTEAFF. The CDR3 coding sequence is TGTGCCAGCAGTGATCCAGGGGATAACACTGAAGCTTTCTTT. The V and J genes are TRBV2 and TRBJ1-1; D may be TRBD1 (6 bases). Trimming pared 3 bases from V and 2 bases from J, leaving 10 bases between. The CDR3 totals 14 residues. The germline V gene encodes CDR1 SNHLY and CDR2 FYNNEI. The full variable domain, with the rest looked up from reference TRBV2 and TRBJ1-1, is EPEVTQTPSHQVTQMGQEVILRCVPISNHLYFYWYRQILGQKVEFLVSFYNNEISEKSEIFDDQFSVERPDGSNFTLKIRSTKLEDSAMYFCASSDPGDNTEAFFGQGTRLTVV.

V usage is TRBV5-1 and J usage is TRBJ2-5; 11 nucleotides align to TRBD2. Looked up from germline, CDR1 is SGHRS and CDR2 is YFSETQ. The CDR3 sequence is 14 residues long. Losses at the gene ends were 4 bases for V and 4 bases for J; bases not matched to a gene: 3. CDR3 protein: CASSTGTSGETQYF. The CDR3 nucleotides are TGCGCCAGCAGCACCGGGACTAGCGGAGAGACCCAGTACTTC.

The chain employs TRBV5-1 and TRBJ2-7; 7 bases align to TRBD1. The junction had 3 bases not matched to a gene; V was cut back by 0 bases and J by 6 bases. The CDR3 is 13 residues long. In germline, CDR1 is SGHRS, CDR2 YFSETQ. The CDR3 is CASSLGGGGEQYF. The CDR3 nucleotides read TGCGCCAGCAGCTTGGGAGGGGGCGGCGAGCAGTACTTC.

The rearrangement joins TRBV10-2 to TRBJ2-7; D gene ambiguous. Germline CDR1 reads WSHSY; CDR2 reads SAAADI. Trimming left V 3 bases short and J 7 bases short, with 10 bases between. The length of the CDR3 is 12 residues. CDR3 in DNA: TGCGCCAGCAGTGACGAAGGGCGGGAGCAGTACTTC. It specifies CASSDEGREQYF.